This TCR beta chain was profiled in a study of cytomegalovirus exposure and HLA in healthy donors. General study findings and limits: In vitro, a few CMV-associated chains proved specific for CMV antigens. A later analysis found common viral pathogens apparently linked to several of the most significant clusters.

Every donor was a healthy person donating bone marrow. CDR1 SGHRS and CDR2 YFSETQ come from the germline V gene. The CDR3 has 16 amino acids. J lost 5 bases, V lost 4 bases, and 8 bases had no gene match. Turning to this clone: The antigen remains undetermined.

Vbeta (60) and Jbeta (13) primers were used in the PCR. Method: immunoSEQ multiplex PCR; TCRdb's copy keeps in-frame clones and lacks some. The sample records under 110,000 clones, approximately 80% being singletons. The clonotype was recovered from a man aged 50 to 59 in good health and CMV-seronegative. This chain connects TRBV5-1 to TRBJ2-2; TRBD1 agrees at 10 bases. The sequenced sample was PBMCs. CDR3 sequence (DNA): TGCGCCAGCAGCCCCTTCCGGGACAGGGGAACCGGGGAGCTGTTTTTT. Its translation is CASSPFRDRGTGELFF.